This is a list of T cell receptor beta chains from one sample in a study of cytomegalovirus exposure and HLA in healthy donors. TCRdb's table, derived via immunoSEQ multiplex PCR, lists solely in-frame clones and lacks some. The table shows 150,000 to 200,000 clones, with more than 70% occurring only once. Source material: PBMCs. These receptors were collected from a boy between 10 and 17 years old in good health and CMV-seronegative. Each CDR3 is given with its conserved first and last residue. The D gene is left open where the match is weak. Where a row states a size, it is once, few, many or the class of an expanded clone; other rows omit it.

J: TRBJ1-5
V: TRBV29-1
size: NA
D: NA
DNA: TGCAGCGCTTCAGGGGCAAGCAATCAGCCCCAGCATTTT
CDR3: CSASGASNQPQHF

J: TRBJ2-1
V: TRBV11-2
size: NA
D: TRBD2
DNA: TGTGCCAGCAGCTCGGTCCGGGCGGGGGGGCGGGTGTTCTTC
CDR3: CASSSVRAGGRVFF

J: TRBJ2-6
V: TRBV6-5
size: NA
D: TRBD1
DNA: TGTGCCAGCCACCGCAGGGGGCCCGGGGCCAACGTCCTGACTTTC
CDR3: CASHRRGPGANVLTF

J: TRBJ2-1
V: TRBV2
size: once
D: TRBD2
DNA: TGTGCCAGCAGCGGGAGGTCCTACAATGAGCAGTTCTTC
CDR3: CASSGRSYNEQFF

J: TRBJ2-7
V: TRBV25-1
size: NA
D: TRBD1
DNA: TGTGCCAGCAGTGAGAAACAGGGGGCGGGCTACGAGCAGTACTTC
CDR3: CASSEKQGAGYEQYF

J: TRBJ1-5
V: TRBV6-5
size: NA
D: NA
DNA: TGTGCCAGCAGCCCCTACAGGATTAGCAATCAGCCCCAGCATTTT
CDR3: CASSPYRISNQPQHF

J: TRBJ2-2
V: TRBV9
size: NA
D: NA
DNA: TGTGCCAGCAGCGTGAGGCTGGACAGATATGACACCGGGGAGCTGTTTTTT
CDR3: CASSVRLDRYDTGELFF

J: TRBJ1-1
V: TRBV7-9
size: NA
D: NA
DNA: TGTTCCAGCAGCTTGGGCACCTTGAACACTGAAGCTTTCTTT
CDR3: CSSSLGTLNTEAFF

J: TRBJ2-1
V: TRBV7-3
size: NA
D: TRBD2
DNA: TGTGCCAGCAGCCTTTTAGCGGGAGGGTTCAATGAGCAGTTCTTC
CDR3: CASSLLAGGFNEQFF

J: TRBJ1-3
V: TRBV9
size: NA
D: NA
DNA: TGTGCCAGCAGCCAAAACACCCAGGGTCGAGTAGGTGGAAACACCATATATTTT
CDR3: CASSQNTQGRVGGNTIYF

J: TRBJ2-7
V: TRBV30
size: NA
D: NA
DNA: TGTGCCTGGAGTGAGGAGCGGGCCTACGAGCAGTACTTC
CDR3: CAWSEERAYEQYF

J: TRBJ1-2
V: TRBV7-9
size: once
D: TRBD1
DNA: TGTGCCAGCAGGGCGGGACAGTCTTTCCGCTACACCTTC
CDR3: CASRAGQSFRYTF

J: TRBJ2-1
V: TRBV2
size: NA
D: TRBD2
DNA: TGTGCCACTAGCGGGAGGGACGGTGAGCAGTTCTTC
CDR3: CATSGRDGEQFF

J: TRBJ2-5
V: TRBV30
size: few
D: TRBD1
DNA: TGTGCCTGGATGGGACAGGGCCAAGGTGGGGAGACCCAGTACTTC
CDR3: CAWMGQGQGGETQYF

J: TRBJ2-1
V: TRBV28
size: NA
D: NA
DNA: TGTGCCAGCAGTCCTCTCCGTCCGTTCTCCTACAATGAGCAGTTCTTC
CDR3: CASSPLRPFSYNEQFF

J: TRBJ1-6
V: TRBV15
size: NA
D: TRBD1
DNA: TGTGCCACCAGCAGAACGACAGGGAATAATTCACCCCTCCACTTT
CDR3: CATSRTTGNNSPLHF

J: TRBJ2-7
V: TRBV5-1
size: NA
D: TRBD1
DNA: TGCGCCAGCAGCTTGGAAGGGACAGGGGGCTACTATATACCCTACGAGCAGTACTTC
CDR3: CASSLEGTGGYYIPYEQYF

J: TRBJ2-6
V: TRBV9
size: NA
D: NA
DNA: TGTGCCAGCAGTGTTGACATCTCTGGGGCCAACGTCCTGACTTTC
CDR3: CASSVDISGANVLTF

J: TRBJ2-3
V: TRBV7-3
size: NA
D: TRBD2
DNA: TGTGCCAGCAGCTCCCATAATGATCTAGCGGGAGGATACACAGATACGCAGTATTTT
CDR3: CASSSHNDLAGGYTDTQYF

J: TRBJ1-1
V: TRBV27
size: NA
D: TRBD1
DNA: TGTGCCAGCGGGGGACAGGGGGGAAACACTGAAGCTTTCTTT
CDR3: CASGGQGGNTEAFF

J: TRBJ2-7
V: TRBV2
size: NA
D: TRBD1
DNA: TGTGCCAGCAGGCCCAGGACAGGTACCTACGAGCAGTACTTC
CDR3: CASRPRTGTYEQYF

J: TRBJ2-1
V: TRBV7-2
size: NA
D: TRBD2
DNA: TGTGCCAGCAGCTTCCTAGCGGGAGGGCTGGGGTATGAGCAGTTCTTC
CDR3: CASSFLAGGLGYEQFF

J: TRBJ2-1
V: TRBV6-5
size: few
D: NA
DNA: TGTGCCAGCAGTAGGGGATACAATGAGCAGTTCTTC
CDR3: CASSRGYNEQFF

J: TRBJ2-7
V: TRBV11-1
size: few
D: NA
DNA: TGTGCCAGCAGTCATCACCTACTTAAACCCGGGTACGAGCAGTACTTC
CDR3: CASSHHLLKPGYEQYF

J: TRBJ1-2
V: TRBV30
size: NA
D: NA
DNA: TGTGCCTGGAGTGTACGCAGGCAGACCTATGGCTACACCTTC
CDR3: CAWSVRRQTYGYTF

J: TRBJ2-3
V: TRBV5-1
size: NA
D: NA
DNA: TGCGCCAGCAGGGAGCTACTCACAGATACGCAGTATTTT
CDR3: CASRELLTDTQYF

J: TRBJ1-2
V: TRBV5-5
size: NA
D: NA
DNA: TGTGCCAGCAGCTTAGACGACAGTCGAAACTATGGCTACACCTTC
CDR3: CASSLDDSRNYGYTF

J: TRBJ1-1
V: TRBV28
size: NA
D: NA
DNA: TGTGCCAGCAGTTTTCACCCGAGCCCTGAAGCTTTCTTT
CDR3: CASSFHPSPEAFF